One and the same sample provided the 24 T cell receptor beta chains below, sequenced in a study of breast tumors, draining lymph nodes, adjacent tissues. Axillary draining lymph nodes of breast cancer patients supplied the node samples. MiXCR, run by TCRdb on the multiplex PCR reads, gives a single entry per CDR3 protein. The data contain over 100,000 distinct CDR3 sequences, more than 20% of them singletons. The sample consisted of axillary lymph node tissue. The receptors derive from a female donor with breast cancer. Some clones in this sample may be carry-over from other donors' samples.

This clonotype has only a few counts. The V gene is TRBV28, the J gene TRBJ2-2; D remains ambiguous. There are 12 residues in the CDR3. The V gene's germline CDR1 is MDHEN and CDR2 SYDVKM. V shed 6 bases and J shed 9 bases, with 11 bases lying between them. The CDR3 is CASSFKSWELFF. CDR3 coding DNA: TGTGCCAGCAGCTTCAAATCATGGGAGCTGTTTTTT.

To note about this clonotype: A read error is possible here, since a much larger clone lies one base away. The CDR3 does not end in the conserved phenylalanine or tryptophan, so this is likely a read error. The chain couples TRBV7-2 to TRBJ2-7; 7 bases agree with TRBD1. Germline values: CDR1 SGHTA, CDR2 FQGNSA. V lost 5 bases and J lost 0; bases outside the gene matches: 4. The CDR3 totals 14 residues. CDR3 DNA: TGTGCCAGCAGCCTGGACAGGAACTCCTACGAGCAGTACTCC. As protein: CASSLDRNSYEQYS.

The genes are TRBV20-1 and TRBJ2-5, with D possibly being TRBD2 (7 bases). Trimming left V 3 bases short and J 7 bases short, with 15 bases between. The V gene's germline CDR1 is DFQATT and CDR2 SNEGSKA (reference sequence). CDR3 length: 13 residues. The CDR3 spells CSASGGGGRTQYF. Written as DNA, the CDR3 is TGCAGTGCTAGTGGAGGGGGAGGGCGGACCCAGTACTTC.

As for this clonotype: A much larger clonotype is one base distant, so this may be a read error. This rearrangement joins TRBV25-1 to TRBJ1-2; tentative D call: TRBD1 (6 bases). CDR1 MGHDK and CDR2 SYGVNS come from the germline V gene. The CDR3 runs 14 residues. Between the trimmed V and J ends, which lost 2 bases and 4 bases, there was a span of 11 bases. The CDR3 loop reads CASSEPGEGYGYTF. The CDR3 nucleotides read TGTGCCAGCAGTGAACCAGGGGAAGGCTATGGCTACACCTTC.

This clonotype came up a few times. Here the CDR3 reads CASSRQGPPETQYF. In nucleotides, the CDR3 is TGTGCCAGTAGCCGACAGGGACCCCCTGAGACCCAGTACTTC. The V call is TRBV19, the J call TRBJ2-5; 7 nucleotides align to TRBD1. The ends lost 6 bases at V and 5 bases at J; junction bases unmatched: 9. From germline, CDR1 is LNHDA and CDR2 SQIVND (reference sequence). The CDR3 has 14 amino acids.

About this clonotype itself: An end of the junction differs from the germline gene, which may be a read error. The V call is TRBV19, the J call TRBJ2-7; 12 bases are shared with TRBD2. This CDR3 comprises 15 residues. The germline gives CDR1 LNHDA, CDR2 SQIVND (reference sequence). CDR3 protein: CASSLRTSGTYERYF. CDR3 sequence (DNA): TGTGCCAGTAGTTTAAGGACTAGCGGGACCTACGAGCGGTACTTC.

As concerns this clonotype: This may be a read error: a much more frequent sequence differs by one nucleotide. V and J are TRBV11-2 and TRBJ2-1; maybe TRBD2 (6 bases). There are 15 residues in the CDR3. Germline CDR1 reads SGHAT; CDR2 reads FQNNGV. The CDR3 protein is CASGLSGLPYNEQFF. The CDR3 region has the DNA TGTGCCAGCGGCTTAAGCGGGCTACCCTACAATGAGCAGTTCTTC.

Concerning this clonotype: A read error may produce the germline difference seen at one junction end. For the CDR3, the DNA is TGCGCCAGCAGCTTTGACAGGGGGCTTTCTGGGGCCAACATCCTGACTTTC. Its protein product is CASSFDRGLSGANILTF. The chain uses TRBV5-1 and TRBJ2-6, with TRBD1 identical over 10 bases. This CDR3 has 17 amino acids. CDR1 and CDR2 (germline): SGHRS, YFSETQ.

As to this clonotype: A read error may be the cause here, since a much bigger clone is one base away. This chain links TRBV15 with TRBJ2-7; 7 nucleotides match TRBD2. This CDR3 comprises 13 residues. Germline V gene data show CDR1 as LNHNV and CDR2 as YYDKDF (reference sequence). The CDR3 here is CAISREGRGEQYF. CDR3 bases: TGTGCCATCAGCAGGGAGGGCCGAGGGGAGCAGTACTTC.

This clonotype was seen only a few times. One end of the junction does not line up with germline, which may come from a read error. The chain recombines TRBV28 with TRBJ2-1, with 12 nucleotides matching TRBD1. Per the germline V gene, CDR1 is MDHEN and CDR2 is SYDVKM. The CDR3 is made up of 11 amino acids. CDR3 region: CASTGRDRGLF. CDR3 DNA: TGTGCCAGCACCGGCCGGGACAGGGGGCTCTTC.

Notes on this clonotype: With a much larger clone just one base away, this may be a read error. This chain joins TRBV20-1 and TRBJ2-5; D is perhaps TRBD1 (8 bases). Germline V lookup: CDR1 DFQATT, CDR2 SNEGSKA (reference sequence). The CDR3 totals 13 residues. CDR3 sequence (DNA): TGCAGTGTTTCCCCTCACAGGGGGGGGACCCCGTACTTC. Translated, it gives CSVSPHRGGTPYF.

This clonotype was detected many times. An end of the junction differs from the germline gene, which may be a read error. The rearrangement uses TRBV18 and TRBJ2-7; D is perhaps TRBD1 (5 bases). Germline V gene sequence: CDR1 KGHSH, CDR2 LQKENI. The CDR3 consists of 13 residues. Here the CDR3 DNA reads TGCGCCAGCAGCCCCGGAAGGGGCTACGAGCAGTACTTC. Encoded protein: CASSPGRGYEQYF.

For this clonotype: A read error may explain this, as a much larger clone is one base away. The rearrangement uses TRBV7-3 and TRBJ2-1; D unclear. Germline CDR1 and CDR2: SGHTA and FQGTGA. The CDR3 runs 13 residues. CDR3 amino acids: CASNGPPYNEQLF. CDR3 nucleotide sequence: TGTGCCAGCAACGGACCCCCCTACAATGAGCAGCTCTTC.

This clonotype was seen repeatedly, ten times or more. This rearrangement joins TRBV6-6 to TRBJ1-5; D is unclear. Between the trimmed V and J ends, which lost 0 bases and 0 bases, there was a span of 9 bases. The CDR3 runs 16 residues. Looked up from germline, CDR1 is MNHNY and CDR2 is SVGAGI (reference sequence). CDR3 in DNA: TGTGCCAGCAGTTACTCGCCCGGGGATAGCAATCAGCCCCAGCATTTT. This sequence encodes CASSYSPGDSNQPQHF.

This clonotype was counted many times. The chain employs TRBV9 and TRBJ1-6; 9 positions match TRBD1. V was pared by 2 bases and J by 9 bases, with 6 bases of the junction left unmatched. CDR1 is SGDLS and CDR2 is YYNGEE in the germline V gene. The CDR3 spans 15 residues. DNA for the CDR3: TGTGCCAGCAGCGTGACCGGGACAGGGACTTCACCCCTCCACTTT. Its protein product is CASSVTGTGTSPLHF.

There are many counts of this clonotype. The CDR3, as DNA: TGTGCCAGCAGCTTAAATAAGTGGGAGCAGTACTTC. Its translation is CASSLNKWEQYF. The rearrangement links TRBV11-3 to TRBJ2-7; D is undetermined. With 2 bases removed from V and 7 bases from J, the gap between germline ends came to 9 bases. CDR3 length: 12 amino acids. Germline-derived CDR1 and CDR2 are SGHNT and YENEEA.

This clonotype was seen at least ten times. The chain links TRBV5-1 to TRBJ2-1; D is unresolved. Germline CDR1 SGHRS, CDR2 YFSETQ. CDR3 length: 15 amino acids. The V gene lost 7 bases and the J gene lost 0 bases, with 14 bases spanning the gap. DNA of the CDR3: TGCGCCAGCCACCCGGGCTCCGACTCCTACAATGAGCAGTTCTTC. It specifies CASHPGSDSYNEQFF.

This clonotype was observed a handful of times. The chain uses TRBV28 and TRBJ2-1; 9 nucleotides match TRBD2. From germline, CDR1 is MDHEN and CDR2 SYDVKM. Unmatched junction bases numbered 17, after V lost 7 bases and J lost 7 bases. This CDR3 contains 17 residues. In DNA form, the CDR3 reads TGTGCCAGCACCCAAAGGGGGTTAGCGGGAGCTAAAAATGAGCAGTTCTTC. Its protein product is CASTQRGLAGAKNEQFF.

This clonotype was counted ten times or more. This chain links TRBV7-2 with TRBJ2-7; 8 bases are a match to TRBD2. The CDR3 totals 16 residues. The V segment lost 4 bases and the J segment 2 bases; nucleotides outside the gene matches: 10. Germline CDR1 and CDR2: SGHTA and FQGNSA. The CDR3 reads CASSSPRAGGPYEQYF. DNA for the CDR3: TGTGCCAGCAGCTCCCCTCGGGCGGGAGGCCCCTACGAGCAGTACTTC. The complete variable domain, with remaining parts taken from reference TRBV7-2 and TRBJ2-7, reads GAGVSQSPSNKVTEKGKDVELRCDPISGHTALYWYRQSLGQGLEFLIYFQGNSAPDKSGLPSDRFSAERTGGSVSTLTIQRTQQEDSAVYLCASSSPRAGGPYEQYFGPGTRLTVT.

At least ten counts were recorded for this clonotype. The V and J genes are TRBV6-5 and TRBJ1-5; D might be TRBD1 (5 bases). Per the germline V gene, CDR1 is MNHEY and CDR2 is SVGAGI. The CDR3 is made up of 14 amino acids. Trimming shortened V by 6 bases and J by 1 base, and 10 bases separated the two germline ends. CDR3 DNA: TGTGCCAGCAGACCGGGACCAAGCAATCAGCCCCAGCATTTT. Translated, it gives CASRPGPSNQPQHF.

This clonotype was seen many times. The chain joins TRBV19 to TRBJ2-5, with D hard to call. With 3 bases removed from V and 2 bases from J, the gap between germline ends came to 4 bases. Germline-derived CDR1 and CDR2 are LNHDA and SQIVND (reference sequence). The length of the CDR3 is 12 residues. The CDR3 protein is CASSMTQETQYF. The CDR3 coding sequence is TGTGCCAGTAGTATGACACAAGAGACCCAGTACTTC. The variable domain in full, with the rest retrieved from reference TRBV19 and TRBJ2-5, is DGGITQSPKYLFRKEGQNVTLSCEQNLNHDAMYWYRQDPGQGLRLIYYSQIVNDFQKGDIAEGYSVSREKKESFPLTVTSAQKNPTAFYLCASSMTQETQYFGPGTRLLVL.

This clonotype was counted at least ten times. This chain uses TRBV20-1 with TRBJ2-3, with TRBD2 matching over 7 bases. Trimming removed 3 bases from V and 1 base from J; junction bases left unmatched: 4. The CDR3 has 14 residues. CDR1 is DFQATT and CDR2 is SNEGSKA in the germline V gene (reference sequence). DNA for the CDR3: TGCAGTGCTAGGGAGCGGGACCGCACAGATACGCAGTATTTT. This codes for CSARERDRTDTQYF.

This clonotype was counted many times. The gene calls are TRBV20-1 and TRBJ2-7; no firm D call. This CDR3 spans 14 amino acids. Germline values: CDR1 DFQATT, CDR2 SNEGSKA (reference sequence). Deletions cut 1 base from V and 0 bases from J, with 10 bases between. For the CDR3, the DNA is TGCAGTGCTAGAGCCCCCGGTAACTCCTACGAGCAGTACTTC. The encoded protein is CSARAPGNSYEQYF.

This clonotype was counted ten times or more. This chain joins TRBV30 and TRBJ1-5, with unresolved D. Germline V CDR1 and CDR2: GTSNPN, SVGIG (reference sequence). Trimming removed 2 bases from V and 7 bases from J, with 12 bases in between. The CDR3 loop spans 13 amino acids. DNA for the CDR3: TGTGCCTGGAGTACTCTCCCGGGGCAGCCCCAGCATTTT. It translates to CAWSTLPGQPQHF.